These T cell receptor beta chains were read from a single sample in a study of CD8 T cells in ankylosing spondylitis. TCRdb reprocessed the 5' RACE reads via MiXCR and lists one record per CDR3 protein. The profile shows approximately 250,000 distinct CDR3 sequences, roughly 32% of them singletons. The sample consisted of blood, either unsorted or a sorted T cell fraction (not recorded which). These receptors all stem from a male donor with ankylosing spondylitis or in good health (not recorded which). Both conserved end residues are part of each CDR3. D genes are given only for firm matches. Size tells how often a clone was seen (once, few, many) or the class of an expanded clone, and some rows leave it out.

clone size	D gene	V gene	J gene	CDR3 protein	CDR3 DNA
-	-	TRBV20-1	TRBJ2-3	CSASPIRGIYSSTDTQYF	TGCAGTGCTAGCCCGATTAGGGGGATATACTCTAGCACAGATACGCAGTATTTT
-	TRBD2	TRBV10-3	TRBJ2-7	CAISERGGRNEQYF	TGTGCCATCAGCGAGCGGGGGGGCAGGAACGAGCAGTACTTC
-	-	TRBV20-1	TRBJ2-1	CSALQGPYNEQFF	TGCAGTGCACTACAGGGCCCCTACAATGAGCAGTTCTTC
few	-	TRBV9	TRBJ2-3	CASSVEVGALTDTQYF	TGTGCCAGCAGCGTAGAGGTTGGGGCCCTCACAGATACGCAGTATTTT
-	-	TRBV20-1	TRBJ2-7	CSARDPGTSPGHEQYF	TGCAGTGCTAGAGATCCCGGGACATCCCCCGGCCACGAGCAGTACTTC
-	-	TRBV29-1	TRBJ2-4	CSGPQGANIQYF	TGCAGCGGCCCACAGGGTGCAAACATTCAGTACTTC
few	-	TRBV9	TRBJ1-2	CASSGRDGMNYGYTF	TGTGCCAGCAGCGGAAGGGACGGGATGAACTATGGCTACACCTTC
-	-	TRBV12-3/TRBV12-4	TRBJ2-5	CASSLAGVVPETQYF	TGTGCCAGCAGTTTAGCGGGGGTGGTCCCCGAGACCCAGTACTTC
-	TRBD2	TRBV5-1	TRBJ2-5	CASSLGLATRGQETQYF	TGCGCCAGCAGCCTGGGACTAGCGACCCGTGGGCAAGAGACCCAGTACTTC
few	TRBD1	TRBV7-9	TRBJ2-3	CASSLGVDRTSTDTQYF	TGTGCCAGCAGCTTAGGGGTGGACAGGACCAGCACAGATACGCAGTATTTT